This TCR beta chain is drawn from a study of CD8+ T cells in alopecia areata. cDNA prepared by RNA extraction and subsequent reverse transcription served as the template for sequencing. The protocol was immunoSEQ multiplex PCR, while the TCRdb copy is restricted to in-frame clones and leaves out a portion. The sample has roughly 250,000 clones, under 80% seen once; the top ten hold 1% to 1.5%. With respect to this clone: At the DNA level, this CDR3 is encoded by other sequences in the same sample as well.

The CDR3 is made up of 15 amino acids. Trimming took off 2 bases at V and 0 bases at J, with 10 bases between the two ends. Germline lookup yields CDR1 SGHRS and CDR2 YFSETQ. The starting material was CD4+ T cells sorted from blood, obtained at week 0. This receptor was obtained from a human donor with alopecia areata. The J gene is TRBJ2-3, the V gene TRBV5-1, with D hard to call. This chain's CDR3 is CASSLDGTSTDTQYF. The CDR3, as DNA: TGCGCCAGCAGCTTAGACGGAACTAGCACAGATACGCAGTATTTT.